A single sample is the source of the 26 T cell receptor beta chains below, sequenced in a study of OX40 agonist ivuxolimab in advanced cancers. Sequencing used immunoSEQ multiplex PCR; TCRdb keeps in-frame clones, though not all of them. The top ten clones hold around 0.25% of a sample with roughly 100,000 clones, 85% to 95% of them seen once. The material was CD4+ or CD8+ T cells sorted from blood, obtained in a trial of the OX40 agonist ivuxolimab. All receptors derive from an adult with an advanced solid tumor such as melanoma, head and neck, liver or kidney cancer.

This clone has only one observation. The rearrangement uses TRBV11-3 and TRBJ2-3; 7 positions agree with TRBD2. The CDR3 has 14 amino acids. V trimming: 2 bases; J trimming: 5 bases; junction bases outside the gene matches: 4. The germline V gene encodes CDR1 SGHNT and CDR2 YENEEA. The DNA for the CDR3 is TGTGCCAGCAGCTTAAGCGGGGAACAAGATACGCAGTATTTT. This sequence encodes CASSLSGEQDTQYF.

This rearrangement joins TRBV30 to TRBJ1-1; 7 positions match TRBD1. CDR3 length: 11 amino acids. CDR1 and CDR2 (germline): GTSNPN, SVGIG (reference sequence). The V gene end was trimmed by 8 bases and the J gene end by 6 bases; junction bases not matched to a gene: 6. CDR3 amino acids: CASRGYAEAFF. The DNA of the CDR3 is TGTGCCAGCAGGGGGTATGCTGAAGCTTTCTTT.

The chain joins TRBV14 to TRBJ1-2; D call uncertain. The ends were cut back, 1 base at V and 1 base at J, with 7 bases in the middle. The germline gives CDR1 SGHDN, CDR2 FVKESK. The CDR3 has 14 amino acids. The CDR3 reads CASSQVPYNYGYTF. CDR3 coding DNA: TGTGCCAGCAGCCAAGTCCCCTATAACTATGGCTACACCTTC. The full variable domain, in which reference TRBV14 and TRBJ1-2 provide the parts outside the CDR3, is EAGVTQFPSHSVIEKGQTVTLRCDPISGHDNLYWYRRVMGKEIKFLLHFVKESKQDESGMPNNRFLAERTGGTYSTLKVQPAELEDSGVYFCASSQVPYNYGYTFGSGTRLTVV.

The chain couples TRBV5-1 to TRBJ2-4; 8 nucleotides line up with TRBD2. Germline V gene sequence: CDR1 SGHRS, CDR2 YFSETQ. The V and J ends lost 4 bases and 5 bases, in that order; junction bases with no gene match: 5. This CDR3 has 14 residues. The CDR3 DNA sequence: TGCGCCAGCAGCCTGATAGCGGGACAAAACATTCAGTACTTC. This translates into CASSLIAGQNIQYF. The variable domain in full, with the rest retrieved from reference TRBV5-1 and TRBJ2-4, is KAGVTQTPRYLIKTRGQQVTLSCSPISGHRSVSWYQQTPGQGLQFLFEYFSETQRNKGNFPGRFSGRQFSNSRSEMNVSTLELGDSALYLCASSLIAGQNIQYFGAGTRLSVL.

This clone appeared a single time. The chain combines TRBV29-1 with TRBJ2-3, with 15 positions matching TRBD2. The V gene end was trimmed by 6 bases and the J gene end by 3 bases; junction bases not matched to a gene: 4. Germline lookup yields CDR1 SQVTM and CDR2 ANQGSEA. The CDR3 contains 15 residues. The DNA for the CDR3 is TGCAGCGTCCGAGGGACTAGCGGGGGGACAGATACGCAGTATTTT. Amino acids: CSVRGTSGGTDTQYF.

CDR3 coding DNA: TGCGCCAGCAGCTTGGGTCCCTCTGGAAACACCATATATTTT. This codes for CASSLGPSGNTIYF. V and J are TRBV5-1 and TRBJ1-3; D is unresolved. V was clipped by 0 bases and J by 0 bases, with 4 bases between them. Germline CDR1 is SGHRS and CDR2 is YFSETQ. The CDR3 spans 14 residues.

V usage is TRBV6-6 and J usage is TRBJ2-3; tentative D call: TRBD1 (6 bases). This CDR3 contains 14 residues. Germline-derived CDR1 and CDR2 are MNHNY and SVGAGI (reference sequence). V shed 6 bases and J shed 2 bases, with 12 bases lying between them. Here the CDR3 reads CASRGTPFTDTQYF. CDR3 nucleotide sequence: TGTGCCAGCAGGGGGACACCTTTCACAGATACGCAGTATTTT.

The chain uses TRBV11-3 and TRBJ2-1, with TRBD2 identical over 11 bases. The CDR3 is 16 residues long. V trimming: 4 bases; J trimming: 8 bases; junction bases outside the gene matches: 10. The V gene's germline CDR1 is SGHNT and CDR2 YENEEA. The CDR3 region has the DNA TGTGCCAGCAGCTCCAGACTAGCGGGAAGGAGGGATGAGCAGTTCTTC. Its protein product is CASSSRLAGRRDEQFF.

In this sample, this clone turned up once. This chain uses TRBV7-2 with TRBJ2-1; D not resolved. This CDR3 has 15 residues. V lost 3 bases and J lost 0, with 9 bases in between. Germline CDR1 reads SGHTA; CDR2 reads FQGNSA. CDR3 amino acids: CASSFLGGSYNEQFF. CDR3 in DNA: TGTGCCAGCAGCTTCTTGGGTGGCTCCTACAATGAGCAGTTCTTC.

The V gene is TRBV30, the J gene TRBJ2-5; no reliable D call. Germline CDR1 GTSNPN, CDR2 SVGIG (reference sequence). Trimming left V 3 bases short and J 5 bases short, with 7 bases between. This CDR3 has 11 residues. The CDR3 DNA follows: TGTGCCTGGAGGCTAGTCGAGACCCAGTACTTC. It codes for CAWRLVETQYF. Full variable domain (missing parts from reference TRBV30 and TRBJ2-5): SQTIHQWPATLVQPVGSPLSLECTVEGTSNPNLYWYRQAAGRGLQLLFYSVGIGQISSEVPQNLSASRPQDRQFILSSKKLLLSDSGFYLCAWRLVETQYFGPGTRLLVL.

The chain carries TRBV6-1 and TRBJ2-1, with TRBD2 as a possible D gene (6 bases). Trimming removed 2 bases from V and 3 bases from J, with 17 bases in between. Germline V gene data show CDR1 as MNHNS and CDR2 as SASEGT. CDR3 length equals 17 residues. The CDR3 DNA reads TGTGCCAGCAGTGAACTCGCGGGGCCTCTCATCTACAATGAGCAGTTCTTC. As protein: CASSELAGPLIYNEQFF.

The V and J genes are TRBV6-1 and TRBJ2-5; either TRBD1 or TRBD2 may supply D (6 bases each). The CDR3 totals 13 residues. V lost 5 bases to trimming and J lost 5 bases, with 12 bases between them. Germline V gene sequence: CDR1 MNHNS, CDR2 SASEGT. In DNA form, the CDR3 reads TGTGCCAGCAGTTATAGGGGGAGGGAGACCCAGTACTTC. Protein product: CASSYRGRETQYF.

The chain uses TRBV7-6 and TRBJ2-3; 8 bases agree with TRBD2. J gave up 4 bases and V 1 base, and 7 bases lay outside the gene matches. The germline V gene has CDR1 SGHVS and CDR2 FNYEAQ. The CDR3 has 16 amino acids. The CDR3 DNA follows: TGTGCCAGCAGCTTAGTCCCAGCGGGAGCGTCAGATACGCAGTATTTT. The encoded protein is CASSLVPAGASDTQYF.

The rearrangement joins TRBV15 to TRBJ2-7; 8 nucleotides line up with TRBD1. CDR1 is LNHNV and CDR2 is YYDKDF in the germline V gene (reference sequence). V shed 1 base and J 4 bases; nucleotides not matched to a gene: 9. The CDR3 is made up of 16 amino acids. DNA for the CDR3: TGTGCCACCAGCAGAGGGACAGGGCAAAGGAGATACGAGCAGTACTTC. Protein: CATSRGTGQRRYEQYF.

The CDR3 is CASSSQGSDEQYV. The CDR3 nucleotides read TGTGCCAGCAGCTCCCAGGGGTCCGACGAGCAGTACGTC. The V call is TRBV11-3, the J call TRBJ2-7; maybe TRBD1 (6 bases). This CDR3 is 13 amino acids long. With 4 bases removed from V and 5 bases from J, the gap between germline ends came to 12 bases. CDR1 is SGHNT and CDR2 is YENEEA in the germline V gene.

This chain uses TRBV2 with TRBJ1-5, with 7 bases that match TRBD1. The CDR3 loop spans 15 amino acids. Germline CDR1 SNHLY, CDR2 FYNNEI. The V segment lost 2 bases and the J segment 5 bases; nucleotides outside the gene matches: 6. The CDR3 spells CASSEYGTAYQPQHF. CDR3 in DNA: TGTGCCAGCAGTGAATATGGGACAGCTTATCAGCCCCAGCATTTT.

CDR3 sequence: CASSSRDRGRNTIYF. The CDR3 DNA reads TGTGCCAGCAGCAGTCGGGACAGGGGAAGAAACACCATATATTTT. The J gene is TRBJ1-3, the V gene TRBV21-1; the table names TRBD1, a call not compared with the DNA. TRBV21-1 is tagged as a pseudogene. The CDR3 loop spans 15 amino acids.

The J gene is TRBJ1-3, the V gene TRBV30; D uncertain. V lost 0 bases to trimming and J lost 3 bases, with 0 bases between them. Germline assignment: CDR1 GTSNPN and CDR2 SVGIG (reference sequence). This CDR3 region has 11 residues. CDR3 residues: CAWSVGNTIYF. In nucleotides, the CDR3 is TGTGCCTGGAGTGTTGGAAACACCATATATTTT. Full variable domain (remainder filled in from reference TRBV30 and TRBJ1-3): SQTIHQWPATLVQPVGSPLSLECTVEGTSNPNLYWYRQAAGRGLQLLFYSVGIGQISSEVPQNLSASRPQDRQFILSSKKLLLSDSGFYLCAWSVGNTIYFGEGSWLTVV.

CDR3: CASSSDREYTGELFF. Written as DNA, the CDR3 is TGTGCCAGCAGCTCGGACAGGGAGTACACCGGGGAGCTGTTTTTT. This sequence joins TRBV7-2 and TRBJ2-2, with 8 bases lining up with TRBD1. Trimming took 4 bases from V and 3 from J; bases not matched to a gene: 4. The length of the CDR3 is 15 residues. Germline V gives CDR1 SGHTA, CDR2 FQGNSA.

The chain is built from TRBV7-9 and TRBJ2-2; D gene ambiguous. The CDR3 is 13 amino acids. V gave up 1 base and J gave up 5 bases, with 5 bases separating them. The germline gives CDR1 SEHNR, CDR2 FQNEAQ (reference sequence). The CDR3 spells CASSLGQTGELFF. The DNA for the CDR3 is TGTGCCAGCAGCTTAGGCCAGACCGGGGAGCTGTTTTTT. Combining the CDR3 with reference TRBV7-9 and TRBJ2-2 gives the whole variable domain DTGVSQNPRHKITKRGQNVTFRCDPISEHNRLYWYRQTLGQGPEFLTYFQNEAQLEKSRLLSDRFSAERPKGSFSTLEIQRTEQGDSAMYLCASSLGQTGELFFGEGSRLTVL.

V gene TRBV6-5 combines with J gene TRBJ1-2; D unclear. Germline V gives CDR1 MNHEY, CDR2 SVGAGI. This CDR3 region has 15 residues. V lost 0 bases and J lost 2, with 10 bases in between. The DNA of the CDR3 is TGTGCCAGCAGTTACTCCGCCGAACGGAACTATGGCTACACCTTC. Translating gives CASSYSAERNYGYTF.

The chain recombines TRBV5-1 with TRBJ2-5, with D hard to call. The germline V gene has CDR1 SGHRS and CDR2 YFSETQ. Trimming removed 0 bases from V and 5 bases from J, with 11 bases in between. This CDR3 is 14 amino acids long. DNA for the CDR3: TGCGCCAGCAGCTTGGGGGATATTGGGGAGACCCAGTACTTC. This translates into CASSLGDIGETQYF.

The chain has TRBV15 and TRBJ2-7; 7 nucleotides align to TRBD2. J gave up 2 bases and V 0 bases, and 4 bases lay outside the gene matches. Germline assignment: CDR1 LNHNV and CDR2 YYDKDF (reference sequence). The CDR3 is 15 residues long. The CDR3 DNA follows: TGTGCCACCAGCAGAGACCGGGACTATCCCTACGAGCAGTACGTC. Translated: CATSRDRDYPYEQYV.

The chain is built from TRBV19 and TRBJ2-5; D not resolved. Looked up from germline, CDR1 is LNHDA and CDR2 is SQIVND (reference sequence). The CDR3 covers 22 residues. The V end lost 7 bases, the J end lost 1 base, and 37 bases lay between the germline ends. Here the CDR3 DNA reads TGTGCCAGTAAACTGGTGGTCTTAGTCATTCTTCAGAGTGCACCCTTCCAAGAGACCCAGTACTTC. Amino acids: CASKLVVLVILQSAPFQETQYF.

The chain couples TRBV28 to TRBJ1-6; weak D call: TRBD1 (5 bases). With 1 base removed from V and 12 bases from J, the gap between germline ends came to 16 bases. Germline V gene lookup returns CDR1 MDHEN and CDR2 SYDVKM. The CDR3 consists of 15 residues. The CDR3 coding sequence is TGTGCCAGCAGTTTATCCGTGGGACTGTGGAAACCCCTCCACTTT. It codes for CASSLSVGLWKPLHF.

The chain employs TRBV7-3 and TRBJ1-1, with D perhaps matching TRBD1 (5 bases). CDR1 is SGHTA, CDR2 FQGTGA, per germline. The CDR3 has 13 residues. Deletions cut 4 bases from V and 5 bases from J, with 11 bases between. The CDR3 sequence is CASSSGLRTEAFF. Here the CDR3 DNA reads TGTGCCAGCAGCTCGGGACTCCGAACTGAAGCTTTCTTT.